This T cell receptor beta chain was sequenced for a study of OX40 agonist ivuxolimab in advanced cancers. Germline V gene sequence: CDR1 MNHNY, CDR2 SVGAGI (reference sequence). J lost 4 bases, V lost 8 bases, and 8 bases had no gene match. The CDR3 spans 15 residues. Only one count was recorded for this clone. Clones were sequenced by immunoSEQ multiplex PCR, and TCRdb holds only the in-frame ones, with some missing. The table includes fewer than 25,000 clones, roughly 83% detected once. V usage is TRBV6-6 and J usage is TRBJ2-1; 10 bases are shared with TRBD2. The specimen was CD4+ or CD8+ T cells sorted from blood, collected in a trial of the OX40 agonist ivuxolimab. The TCR was taken from an adult with an advanced solid tumor such as melanoma, head and neck, liver or kidney cancer. The DNA for the CDR3 is TGTGCCAGCTCACATAAGCGGGGGGGGTACAATGAGCAGTTCTTC. It codes for CASSHKRGGYNEQFF.